This T cell receptor (beta chain) was identified in a study of shared clonotypes between healthy human individuals. The table came from immunoSEQ multiplex PCR; TCRdb's copy has only in-frame clones and leaves some out. The sample shows around 2,000,000 clones, over 85% of them seen only once. Unmatched junction bases numbered 5, after V lost 10 bases and J lost 2 bases. CDR3 length: 13 amino acids. Germline values: CDR1 ENHRY, CDR2 SYGVKD. The sample comprised naive CD4+ T cells sorted from blood. As to subset: CD45RA+ positively selected. This sequence was found in a man aged 18 to 29 in good health. The V and J genes are TRBV10-3 and TRBJ2-3, with TRBD1 matching over 8 bases. The CDR3 nucleotides are TGTGCCACCAGGGACAGGACCACAGATACGCAGTATTTT. This translates into CATRDRTTDTQYF.